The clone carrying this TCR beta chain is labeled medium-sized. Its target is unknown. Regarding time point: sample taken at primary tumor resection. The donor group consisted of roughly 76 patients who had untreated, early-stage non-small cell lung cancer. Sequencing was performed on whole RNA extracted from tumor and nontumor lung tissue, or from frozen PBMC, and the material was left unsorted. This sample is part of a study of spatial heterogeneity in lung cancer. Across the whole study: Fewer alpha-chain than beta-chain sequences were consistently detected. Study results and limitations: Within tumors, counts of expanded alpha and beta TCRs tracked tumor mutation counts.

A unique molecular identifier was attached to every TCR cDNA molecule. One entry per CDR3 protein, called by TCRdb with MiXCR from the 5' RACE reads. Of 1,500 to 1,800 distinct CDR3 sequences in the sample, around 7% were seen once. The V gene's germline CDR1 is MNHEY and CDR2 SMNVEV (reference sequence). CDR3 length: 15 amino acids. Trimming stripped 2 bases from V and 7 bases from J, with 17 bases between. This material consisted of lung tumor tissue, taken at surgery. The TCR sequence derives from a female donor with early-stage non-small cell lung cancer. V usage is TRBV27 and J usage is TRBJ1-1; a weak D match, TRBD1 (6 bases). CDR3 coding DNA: TGTGCCAGCAGTTTAGTGAGGGGGGCGATCGGTGAAGCTTTCTTT. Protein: CASSLVRGAIGEAFF.